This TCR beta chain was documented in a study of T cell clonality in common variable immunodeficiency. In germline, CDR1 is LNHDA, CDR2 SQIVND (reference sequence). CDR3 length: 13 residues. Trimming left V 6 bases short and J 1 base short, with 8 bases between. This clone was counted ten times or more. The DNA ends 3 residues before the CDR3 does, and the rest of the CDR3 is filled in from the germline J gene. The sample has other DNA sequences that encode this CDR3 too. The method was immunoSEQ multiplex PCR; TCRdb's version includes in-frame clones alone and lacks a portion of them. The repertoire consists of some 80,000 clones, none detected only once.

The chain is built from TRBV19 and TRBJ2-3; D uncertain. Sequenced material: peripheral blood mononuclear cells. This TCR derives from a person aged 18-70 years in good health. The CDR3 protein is CASSLSGTDTQYF. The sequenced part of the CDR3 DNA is TGTGCCAGTAGCCTTTCCGGCACAGATACG.